Detailed here is one T cell receptor (beta chain). TCRdb's table, derived via immunoSEQ multiplex PCR, lists solely in-frame clones and lacks some. This sample has just under 250,000 clones, with more than 75% found just once. The source of the sample is a study of Ad26.COV2.S vaccination and SARS-CoV-2 variants. The treatment: some 19 received Ad26.COV2.S at low or high dose, single or two shots; roughly five received placebo; per-sample allocation not given. Samples were taken on day 63 after the first vaccine or placebo injection. Vaccination employed an Ad26 vector expressing the Wuhan-strain SARS-CoV-2 spike. Germline CDR1 reads LNHDA; CDR2 reads SQIVND (reference sequence). The V gene end was trimmed by 3 bases and the J gene end by 3 bases; junction bases not matched to a gene: 5. This CDR3 comprises 15 residues.

The TCR originated in a person between 18 and 65 years old who received the Ad26.COV2.S COVID-19 vaccine or a placebo. The V call is TRBV19, the J call TRBJ1-5; 7 bases line up with TRBD1. Sequences were derived from peripheral blood, sampled in a trial of Ad26.COV2.S vaccine versus placebo. The CDR3 loop reads CASSIGTAYNQPQHF. The CDR3 nucleotides are TGTGCCAGTAGTATCGGGACAGCATACAATCAGCCCCAGCATTTT.